Below, 13 T cell receptor beta chains from the same sample are listed, as sequenced in a study of CD8+CD57+ T cells in acquired aplastic anemia. Selection for sequencing was limited to patients who had shown CD8+CD57+ cell expansion by flow cytometry. Profiles of TCR beta VDJ and CDR3 were generated from a genomic DNA template. TCRdb used MiXCR to reprocess the reads, holding one entry per CDR3 protein. Seen here are just over 200,000 distinct CDR3 sequences, around three fifths observed once, and the top ten hold around 50%. The sample taken for sequencing was sorted CD4+, CD8+, or CD8+CD57+ T cells (not recorded which) from PBMCs. The receptors were gathered from a human donor with aplastic anemia.

The chain carries TRBV5-1 and TRBJ2-5, with a weak D call TRBD1 (6 bases). This CDR3 has 14 residues. The V end was cut by 4 bases, the J end by 1 base, with 11 bases between. CDR1 SGHRS and CDR2 YFSETQ come from the germline V gene. The CDR3 DNA follows: TGCGCCAGCAGCCCGACAGGACCCCAAGAGACCCAGTACTTC. This codes for CASSPTGPQETQYF.

CDR3 DNA sequence: TGTGCCATCAGTGAGCCGCGTGACCATGGCTACACCTTC. It encodes CAISEPRDHGYTF. The chain links TRBV10-3 to TRBJ1-2; D call uncertain. The CDR3 loop spans 13 amino acids. Germline V lookup: CDR1 ENHRY, CDR2 SYGVKD. Trimming stripped 2 bases from V and 6 bases from J, with 10 bases between.

The rearrangement links TRBV5-1 to TRBJ2-5, with TRBD2 matching over 7 bases. CDR1 and CDR2 (germline): SGHRS, YFSETQ. V was pared by 0 bases and J by 7 bases, with 3 bases of the junction left unmatched. This CDR3 has 13 amino acids. Written as DNA, the CDR3 is TGCGCCAGCAGCTTGGTGAAGCGGGGGACCCAGTACTTC. Protein sequence: CASSLVKRGTQYF. Complete variable domain (other parts from reference TRBV5-1 and TRBJ2-5): KAGVTQTPRYLIKTRGQQVTLSCSPISGHRSVSWYQQTPGQGLQFLFEYFSETQRNKGNFPGRFSGRQFSNSRSEMNVSTLELGDSALYLCASSLVKRGTQYFGPGTRLLVL.

V usage is TRBV20-1 and J usage is TRBJ1-1; no reliable D call. The CDR3 is 12 amino acids. Germline loops: CDR1 DFQATT, CDR2 SNEGSKA (reference sequence). The V end was cut by 3 bases, the J end by 0 bases, with 5 bases between. The CDR3 DNA follows: TGCAGTGCTAGCACGGTGAACACTGAAGCTTTCTTT. Its translation is CSASTVNTEAFF.

The gene calls are TRBV20-1 and TRBJ2-4, with TRBD1 matching over 7 bases. CDR1 DFQATT and CDR2 SNEGSKA come from the germline V gene (reference sequence). There are 13 residues in the CDR3. V lost 5 bases to trimming and J lost 9 bases; unmatched junction nucleotides: 10. The CDR3 nucleotides read TGCAGTGCTTTTGACAGGGATGTTAGCATTCAGTACTTC. It yields the protein CSAFDRDVSIQYF.

J is TRBJ2-3 and V is TRBV2, with D hard to call. The CDR3 runs to 15 residues. Germline CDR1 is SNHLY and CDR2 is FYNNEI. The V gene lost 4 bases and the J gene lost 4 bases, with 15 bases spanning the gap. The CDR3 is CASSGRLASSDTQYF. CDR3 DNA sequence: TGTGCCAGCAGTGGAAGATTGGCTAGTTCAGATACGCAGTATTTT.

This clonotype was picked up a small number of times. The chain uses TRBV2 and TRBJ1-2; 11 bases are a match to TRBD1. Germline trimming cut 1 base from V and 6 bases from J; bases unmatched to any gene: 7. Germline V gene lookup returns CDR1 SNHLY and CDR2 FYNNEI. The CDR3 is 16 residues long. The CDR3 region is CASSEVYGQGANGYTF. The CDR3 DNA follows: TGTGCCAGCAGTGAAGTTTACGGACAGGGGGCAAATGGCTACACCTTC.

The rearrangement uses TRBV10-2 and TRBJ1-2, with 9 bases lining up with TRBD1. The CDR3 length is 14 residues. V shed 7 bases, J shed 4 bases, and the junction held 7 bases outside the gene matches. Germline lookup yields CDR1 WSHSY and CDR2 SAAADI. The CDR3 sequence is CASTPDRGGYGYTF. The CDR3, as DNA: TGCGCCAGCACCCCGGACAGGGGAGGCTATGGCTACACCTTC.

In this sample, this clonotype turned up many times. This sequence joins TRBV6-1 and TRBJ1-1; D is unresolved. This CDR3 region has 14 residues. Trimming removed 2 bases from V and 8 bases from J, with 15 bases in between. The germline V gene has CDR1 MNHNS and CDR2 SASEGT. As DNA, the CDR3 is TGTGCCAGCAGTGAAATTGCGGTCTTACCCGAAGCTTTCTTT. Protein: CASSEIAVLPEAFF.

A single count supports this clonotype. One end of the junction varies from germline; a read error may be responsible. This rearrangement joins TRBV29-1 to TRBJ2-2; weak D call: TRBD2 (5 bases). Germline V gene lookup returns CDR1 SQVTM and CDR2 ANQGSEA. The CDR3 has 14 amino acids. CDR3 protein: CSVEVQGNTGELFF. In DNA form, the CDR3 reads TGCAGCGTTGAAGTCCAAGGAAACACCGGGGAGCTATTTTTT.

This chain connects TRBV29-1 to TRBJ2-2; D is perhaps TRBD1 or TRBD2 (6 bases each). This CDR3 has 14 residues. V lost 4 bases and J lost 6, with 15 bases in between. Germline CDR1 and CDR2: SQVTM and ANQGSEA. The CDR3 DNA follows: TGCAGCGTTGCCCGGGGGCTATTCCCCGGGGAGCTGTTTTTT. This translates into CSVARGLFPGELFF.

This clonotype was seen a handful of times. The chain combines TRBV6-4 with TRBJ2-1; D gene uncertain. CDR1 is MRHNA and CDR2 is SNTAGT in the germline V gene. Trimming shortened V by 0 bases and J by 8 bases, and 8 bases separated the two germline ends. This CDR3 has 13 amino acids. The CDR3 protein is CASSDSLTHEQFF. The CDR3 nucleotides are TGTGCCAGCAGTGACTCCCTCACTCATGAGCAGTTCTTC.

The chain recombines TRBV20-1 with TRBJ2-5; TRBD2 aligns across 9 bases. V gave up 3 bases and J gave up 4 bases; unmatched junction bases: 12. CDR1 is DFQATT, CDR2 SNEGSKA, per germline (reference sequence). This CDR3 has 16 amino acids. CDR3 loop: CSASQISGRRGETQYF. The CDR3 nucleotides are TGCAGTGCTAGCCAAATTAGCGGGAGAAGGGGAGAGACCCAGTACTTC.